These 27 T cell receptor beta chains originate from one sample sequenced in a study of blood T cells in healthy people across ages. The authors ran a second PCR of about 6 to 11 cycles using a sample-barcoded 5' primer and a J-beta primer mix. TCRdb ran MiXCR on the 5' RACE reads and lists one entry per CDR3 protein. The data hold about 720,000 distinct CDR3 sequences, with 22% observed a single time. The sample taken for sequencing was blood. These receptors originate from a man aged 65 to 85 in good health.

J is TRBJ2-5 and V is TRBV28; the match to TRBD1 covers 8 bases. The V and J ends lost 5 bases and 7 bases, in that order; junction bases with no gene match: 9. Germline CDR1 reads MDHEN; CDR2 reads SYDVKM. The CDR3 has 14 residues. DNA of the CDR3: TGTGCCAGCAGTCGGACAGGGTCAATAGGGACCCAGTACTTC. Its protein is CASSRTGSIGTQYF.

This chain connects TRBV20-1 to TRBJ2-7, with TRBD1 as a possible D gene (7 bases). The CDR3 covers 16 residues. V was clipped by 0 bases and J by 0 bases, with 15 bases between them. Germline-derived CDR1 and CDR2 are DFQATT and SNEGSKA (reference sequence). This CDR3 reads CSARDPGGTDSYEQYF. The CDR3 DNA sequence: TGCAGTGCTAGAGACCCCGGCGGGACAGACTCCTACGAGCAGTACTTC.

The CDR3 sequence: CASSIHLASTDTQYF. The CDR3 DNA sequence: TGTGCCAGCAGCATCCACCTCGCTAGCACAGATACGCAGTATTTT. This rearrangement joins TRBV11-2 to TRBJ2-3; D not certain. Trimming stripped 5 bases from V and 0 bases from J, with 12 bases between. CDR3 length: 15 residues. Germline V lookup: CDR1 SGHAT, CDR2 FQNNGV. Full variable domain (rest looked up from reference TRBV11-2 and TRBJ2-3): EAGVAQSPRYKIIEKRQSVAFWCNPISGHATLYWYQQILGQGPKLLIQFQNNGVVDDSQLPKDRFSAERLKGVDSTLKIQPAKLEDSAVYLCASSIHLASTDTQYFGPGTRLTVL.

This clonotype occurred a few times. The V gene is TRBV27, the J gene TRBJ1-4, with D hard to call. V lost 5 bases and J 0 bases, leaving 10 bases between the germline ends. Germline loops: CDR1 MNHEY, CDR2 SMNVEV (reference sequence). The length of the CDR3 is 15 residues. The CDR3 region has the DNA TGTGCCAGCAGTCAAAACACCGCAACTAATGAAAAACTGTTTTTT. Translation gives CASSQNTATNEKLFF. The variable domain in full, completed from reference TRBV27 and TRBJ1-4, reads EAQVTQNPRYLITVTGKKLTVTCSQNMNHEYMSWYRQDPGLGLRQIYYSMNVEVTDKGDVPEGYKVSRKEKRNFPLILESPSPNQTSLYFCASSQNTATNEKLFFGSGTQLSVL.

The V gene is TRBV5-6, the J gene TRBJ2-3, with 11 bases identical to TRBD2. This CDR3 contains 15 residues. The V segment lost 2 bases and the J segment 4 bases; nucleotides outside the gene matches: 3. Germline V gene data show CDR1 as SGHDT and CDR2 as YYEEEE. CDR3 sequence reads: CASSLLAGASDTQYF. CDR3 coding DNA: TGTGCCAGCAGCTTACTAGCGGGGGCCTCAGATACGCAGTATTTT.

The J gene is TRBJ1-1, the V gene TRBV18, with 10 bases aligning to TRBD1. CDR3 length: 14 residues. Trimming took 5 bases from V and 5 from J; bases not matched to a gene: 5. Germline CDR1 is KGHSH and CDR2 is LQKENI. The CDR3, as DNA: TGTGCCAGCTCAGGGACAGGGGCGAGGACTGAAGCTTTCTTT. It encodes CASSGTGARTEAFF.

This clonotype was observed at least ten times. The chain is built from TRBV2 and TRBJ2-1, with unresolved D. Trimming stripped 7 bases from V and 4 bases from J, with 11 bases between. The CDR3 length is 13 residues. CDR1 SNHLY and CDR2 FYNNEI come from the germline V gene. The CDR3 region has the DNA TGTGCCAGCATGGCGAACGCATACAATGAGCAGTTCTTC. The encoded protein is CASMANAYNEQFF.

This clonotype occurred a few times. The chain joins TRBV7-8 to TRBJ1-3, with TRBD1 identical over 7 bases. Trimming took 5 bases from V and 1 from J; bases not matched to a gene: 8. CDR3 length equals 16 residues. CDR1 SGHVS and CDR2 FQNEAQ come from the germline V gene. The CDR3 DNA sequence: TGTGCCAGCAGCCTCCAGACAGGGTTTTCTGGAAACACCATATATTTT. Translation: CASSLQTGFSGNTIYF. Full variable domain (rest looked up from reference TRBV7-8 and TRBJ1-3): GAGVSQSPRYKVAKRGQDVALRCDPISGHVSLFWYQQALGQGPEFLTYFQNEAQLDKSGLPSDRFFAERPEGSVSTLKIQRTQQEDSAVYLCASSLQTGFSGNTIYFGEGSWLTVV.

The chain carries TRBV7-2 and TRBJ2-5; D may correspond to TRBD1 or TRBD2 (5 bases each). The germline V and J ends were trimmed by 5 bases and 1 base, with 17 bases remaining between them. This CDR3 contains 16 residues. Germline lookup yields CDR1 SGHTA and CDR2 FQGNSA. The CDR3 region is CASSTAPGTLQETQYF. The DNA of the CDR3 is TGTGCCAGCAGCACCGCCCCCGGGACGCTCCAAGAGACCCAGTACTTC.

In this sample, this clonotype turned up a few times. This rearrangement joins TRBV20-1 to TRBJ1-1; the match to TRBD1 covers 8 bases. V dropped 3 bases and J dropped 4; count of bases not matched to a gene: 7. This CDR3 is built from 14 residues. CDR1 and CDR2 (germline): DFQATT, SNEGSKA (reference sequence). The CDR3 DNA sequence: TGCAGTGCTAGCGGGTGGCAGGGGGCCACTGAAGCTTTCTTT. This codes for CSASGWQGATEAFF.

The chain joins TRBV11-2 to TRBJ1-1; D call uncertain. V shed 5 bases and J shed 10 bases, with 17 bases lying between them. In germline, CDR1 is SGHAT, CDR2 FQNNGV. This CDR3 has 13 residues. This chain's CDR3 is CASSLGSSVTAFF. The CDR3 DNA reads as TGTGCCAGCAGCCTGGGGTCCAGCGTGACAGCTTTCTTT. Supplemented by reference TRBV11-2 and TRBJ1-1, the full variable domain reads EAGVAQSPRYKIIEKRQSVAFWCNPISGHATLYWYQQILGQGPKLLIQFQNNGVVDDSQLPKDRFSAERLKGVDSTLKIQPAKLEDSAVYLCASSLGSSVTAFFGQGTRLTVV.

This clonotype has just a few counts. The chain uses TRBV28 and TRBJ2-1; a weak D match, TRBD2 (5 bases). The germline V and J ends were trimmed by 1 base and 1 base, with 11 bases remaining between them. Germline V gives CDR1 MDHEN, CDR2 SYDVKM. This CDR3 is built from 16 residues. Here the CDR3 DNA reads TGTGCCAGCAGTTTATTTGGCGGAGGATCCTACAATGAGCAGTTCTTC. As protein: CASSLFGGGSYNEQFF.

Notes on this clonotype: Relative to the germline gene, one junction end is altered; a read error may explain this. The chain recombines TRBV18 with TRBJ2-7; D gene ambiguous. The CDR3 runs to 12 residues. The germline V gene has CDR1 KGHSH and CDR2 LQKENI. Here the CDR3 DNA reads TGTGCCAGCTCACCAAGGGTAAACGAGCAGCACTTC. This encodes CASSPRVNEQHF.

This chain connects TRBV7-2 to TRBJ2-4; 7 bases fit TRBD1. Germline CDR1 is SGHTA and CDR2 is FQGNSA. Trimming removed 5 bases from V and 6 bases from J; junction bases left unmatched: 7. The CDR3 has 14 amino acids. CDR3 amino acids: CASSARQGTNIQYF. The CDR3 DNA follows: TGTGCCAGCAGCGCCCGACAGGGAACAAACATTCAGTACTTC.

This rearrangement joins TRBV7-6 to TRBJ1-3; no clear D. The CDR3 length is 14 residues. The ends were cut back, 5 bases at V and 2 bases at J, with 10 bases in the middle. Germline V gene lookup returns CDR1 SGHVS and CDR2 FNYEAQ. The DNA of the CDR3 is TGTGCCAGCAGCCCCTTCCAAACTGGAAACACCATATATTTT. This gives the protein CASSPFQTGNTIYF.

Many counts were recorded for this clonotype. The chain has TRBV20-1 and TRBJ2-5, with D possibly being TRBD2 (5 bases). CDR1 is DFQATT, CDR2 SNEGSKA, per germline (reference sequence). The CDR3 sequence is 16 residues long. V was trimmed by 6 bases and J by 2 bases, leaving 22 bases between them. In nucleotides, the CDR3 is TGCAGTGCCGATTGGAGGCTAGTCCAAGCTCAAGAGACCCAGTACTTC. This codes for CSADWRLVQAQETQYF.

The chain couples TRBV18 to TRBJ2-7; D is ambiguous. The V end lost 1 base, the J end lost 4 bases, and 11 bases lay between the germline ends. Per the germline V gene, CDR1 is KGHSH and CDR2 is LQKENI. The CDR3 runs to 14 residues. This chain's CDR3 is CASSPQGSHYEQYV. Written as DNA, the CDR3 is TGTGCCAGCTCACCACAAGGCAGCCATTACGAGCAGTACGTC.

There are a few counts of this clonotype. The rearrangement links TRBV6-5 to TRBJ2-5, with 7 bases lining up with TRBD1. Matching the DNA end better, TRBJ2-7 makes the J call doubtful. The CDR3 is 14 amino acids. Germline CDR1 MNHEY, CDR2 SVGAGI. The CDR3 nucleotides read TGTGCCAGCAGTGTAAGCCGGGACAGCTACGAGCAGTACTTC. This sequence encodes CASSVSRDSYEQYF.

This rearrangement joins TRBV20-1 to TRBJ2-3, with D unresolved. This CDR3 region has 14 residues. Trimming cost V 4 bases and J 3 bases, with 14 bases left between them. CDR1 and CDR2 (germline): DFQATT, SNEGSKA (reference sequence). The CDR3 loop reads CSATARTGTDTQYF. CDR3 coding DNA: TGCAGTGCTACGGCCCGAACTGGGACAGATACGCAGTATTTT.

The rearrangement links TRBV5-1 to TRBJ2-3, with D perhaps TRBD1 (6 bases). The CDR3 length is 16 residues. The V end lost 4 bases, the J end lost 5 bases, and 20 bases lay between the germline ends. Germline V CDR1 and CDR2: SGHRS, YFSETQ. CDR3 sequence: CASSQVLWGRLDTQYF. Written as DNA, the CDR3 is TGCGCCAGCAGCCAAGTGTTATGGGGGCGATTAGATACGCAGTATTTT.

The V and J genes are TRBV7-9 and TRBJ2-6, with D uncertain. The CDR3 totals 19 residues. The germline CDR1 and CDR2 sequences are SEHNR and FQNEAQ (reference sequence). V shed 2 bases and J shed 0 bases, with 17 bases lying between them. The CDR3, as DNA: TGTGCCAGCAGCTTACTGCAGGTTTTCCCGGGCTCTGGGGCCAACGTCCTGACTTTC. Residues: CASSLLQVFPGSGANVLTF.

The rearrangement joins TRBV29-1 to TRBJ2-2; D is perhaps TRBD1 (5 bases). The V end was cut by 3 bases, the J end by 0 bases, with 11 bases between. The CDR3 totals 15 residues. Germline-derived CDR1 and CDR2 are SQVTM and ANQGSEA. This chain's CDR3 is CSVEFRASNTGELFF. CDR3 bases: TGCAGCGTTGAGTTCAGGGCCTCGAACACCGGGGAGCTGTTTTTT.

This clonotype has just a few counts. The chain has TRBV14 and TRBJ2-1; D is ambiguous. The J call may be incorrect, as the DNA end agrees better with TRBJ2-5. This CDR3 comprises 13 residues. Germline V gene data show CDR1 as SGHDN and CDR2 as FVKESK. The DNA for the CDR3 is TGTGCCAGCAGCCCCCGGGCCTTTGGGTCCCAGTACTTC. Protein sequence: CASSPRAFGSQYF.

The chain is built from TRBV6-1 and TRBJ2-5; D remains unclear. Germline loops: CDR1 MNHNS, CDR2 SASEGT. The CDR3 consists of 14 residues. V lost 3 bases, J lost 0 bases, and 8 bases lay in between. The CDR3, as DNA: TGTGCCAGCAGTGACCCCGGCAACCAAGAGACCCAGTACTTC. Translating it yields CASSDPGNQETQYF.

This clonotype appeared a few times. The rearrangement joins TRBV29-1 to TRBJ1-1; D is unclear. CDR3 length: 11 amino acids. V lost 8 bases to trimming and J lost 2 bases, with 9 bases between them. The V gene's germline CDR1 is SQVTM and CDR2 ANQGSEA. The CDR3 sequence: CSTEANTEAFF. The DNA for the CDR3 is TGCAGCACTGAAGCCAACACTGAAGCTTTCTTT.

The chain combines TRBV21-1 with TRBJ2-4; TRBD2, the table's D call, was not compared with the DNA. TRBV21-1 is termed a pseudogene. CDR3 size: 11 residues. CDR3 DNA: TGTGCCCGCCCCCAGCTAGCGATTCAGTACTTC. It yields the protein CARPQLAIQYF.

This clonotype appeared a few times. The chain uses TRBV29-1 and TRBJ2-2, with a tentative D call TRBD1 (6 bases). Germline V gene data show CDR1 as SQVTM and CDR2 as ANQGSEA. V lost 8 bases and J 3 bases, leaving 10 bases between the germline ends. The length of the CDR3 is 12 residues. The DNA for the CDR3 is TGCAGCATAACAGGGCACACCGGGGAGCTGTTTTTT. Translation gives CSITGHTGELFF.